This T cell receptor (beta chain) was identified in a study of T cell changes during pregnancy in multiple sclerosis. Concerning this clone itself: The germline gene is not matched at one end of the junction; a read error may be the cause.

The CDR3 consists of 18 residues. CDR1 SGHRS and CDR2 YFSETQ come from the germline V gene. Here immunoSEQ multiplex PCR was the method, and the copy in TCRdb shows in-frame clones only, minus some. The table includes around 110,000 clones, about 90% detected once. The specimen comprised peripheral blood, sampled before pregnancy. The gene calls are TRBV5-1 and TRBJ2-7; the match to TRBD2 covers 7 bases. This receptor was identified in a female donor with multiple sclerosis, enrolled in a pregnancy study. The CDR3 region is CASSLSTSGGRASNEQYF. The CDR3 DNA reads as TGCGCCAGCAGCTTGTCGACCTCCGGAGGGAGGGCCTCCAACGAGCAGTACTTC.